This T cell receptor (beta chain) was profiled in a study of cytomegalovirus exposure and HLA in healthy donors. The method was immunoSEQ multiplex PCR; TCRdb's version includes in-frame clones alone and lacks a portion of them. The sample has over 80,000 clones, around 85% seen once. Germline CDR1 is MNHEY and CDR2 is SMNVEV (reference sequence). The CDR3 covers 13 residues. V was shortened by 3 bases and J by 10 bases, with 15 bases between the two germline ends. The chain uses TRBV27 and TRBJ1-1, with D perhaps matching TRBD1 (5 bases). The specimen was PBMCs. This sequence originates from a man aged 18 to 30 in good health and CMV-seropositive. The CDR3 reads CASSLGGVGPAFF. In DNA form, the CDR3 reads TGTGCCAGCAGTTTGGGAGGGGTAGGTCCAGCTTTCTTT.